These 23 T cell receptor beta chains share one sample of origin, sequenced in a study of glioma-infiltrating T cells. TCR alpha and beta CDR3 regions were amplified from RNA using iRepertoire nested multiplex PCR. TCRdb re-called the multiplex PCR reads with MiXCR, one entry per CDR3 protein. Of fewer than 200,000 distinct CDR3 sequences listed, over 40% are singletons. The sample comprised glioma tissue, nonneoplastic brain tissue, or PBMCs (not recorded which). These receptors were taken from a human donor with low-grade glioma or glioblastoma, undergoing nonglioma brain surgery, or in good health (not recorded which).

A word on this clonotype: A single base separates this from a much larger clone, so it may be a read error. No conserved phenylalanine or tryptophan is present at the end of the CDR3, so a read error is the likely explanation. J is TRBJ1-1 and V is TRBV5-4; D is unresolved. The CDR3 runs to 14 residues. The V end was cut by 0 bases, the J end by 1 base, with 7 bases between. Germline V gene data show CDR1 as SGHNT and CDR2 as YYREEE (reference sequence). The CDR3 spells CASSLAVANTEAFS. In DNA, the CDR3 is TGTGCCAGCAGCTTGGCCGTGGCGAACACTGAAGCTTTCTCT.

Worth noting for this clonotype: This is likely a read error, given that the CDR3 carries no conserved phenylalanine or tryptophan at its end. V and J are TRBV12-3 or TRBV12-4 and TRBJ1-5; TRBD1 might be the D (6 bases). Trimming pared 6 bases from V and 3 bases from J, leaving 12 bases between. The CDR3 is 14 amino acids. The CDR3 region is CASRQGPNNQPQHL. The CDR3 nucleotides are TGTGCCAGCAGGCAGGGGCCAAACAATCAGCCCCAGCATTTA.

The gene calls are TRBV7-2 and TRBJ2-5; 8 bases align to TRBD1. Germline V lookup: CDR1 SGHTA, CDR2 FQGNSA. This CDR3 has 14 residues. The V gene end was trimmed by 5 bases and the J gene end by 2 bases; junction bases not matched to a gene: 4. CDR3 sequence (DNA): TGTGCCAGCAGCGACCGGACAGGGCAAGAGACCCAGTACTTC. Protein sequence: CASSDRTGQETQYF.

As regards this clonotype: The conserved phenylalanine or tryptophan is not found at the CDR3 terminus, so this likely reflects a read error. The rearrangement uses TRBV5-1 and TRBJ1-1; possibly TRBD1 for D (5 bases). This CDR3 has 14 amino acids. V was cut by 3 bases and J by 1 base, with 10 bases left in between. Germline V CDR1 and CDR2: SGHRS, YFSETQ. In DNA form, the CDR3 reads TGCGCCAGCAGCTCTCAGGGTAAGAACACTGAAGCTTTCTAT. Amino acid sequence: CASSSQGKNTEAFY.

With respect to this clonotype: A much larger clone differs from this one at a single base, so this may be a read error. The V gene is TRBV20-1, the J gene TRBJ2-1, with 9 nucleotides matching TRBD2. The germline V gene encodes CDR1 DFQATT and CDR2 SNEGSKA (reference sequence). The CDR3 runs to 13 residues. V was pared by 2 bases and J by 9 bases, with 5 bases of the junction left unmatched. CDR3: CSARKAGGLEQFF. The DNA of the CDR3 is TGCAGTGCTAGAAAAGCGGGAGGTCTTGAGCAGTTCTTC.

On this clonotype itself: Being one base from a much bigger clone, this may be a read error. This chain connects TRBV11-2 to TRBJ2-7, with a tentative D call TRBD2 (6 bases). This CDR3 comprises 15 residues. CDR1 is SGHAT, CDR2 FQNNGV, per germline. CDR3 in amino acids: CASSRSGYSSYKQYF. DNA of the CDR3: TGTGCCAGCAGCAGAAGCGGGTACAGCTCCTACAAGCAGTACTTC.

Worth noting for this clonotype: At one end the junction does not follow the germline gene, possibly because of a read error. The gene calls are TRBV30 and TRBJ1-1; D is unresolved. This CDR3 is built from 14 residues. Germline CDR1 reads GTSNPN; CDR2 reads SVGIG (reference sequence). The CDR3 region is CDWSVARRNTEAFF. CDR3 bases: TGTGACTGGAGTGTTGCCCGACGGAACACTGAAGCTTTCTTT. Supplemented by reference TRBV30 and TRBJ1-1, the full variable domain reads SQTIHQWPATLVQPVGSPLSLECTVEGTSNPNLYWYRQAAGRGLQLLFYSVGIGQISSEVPQNLSASRPQDRQFILSSKKLLLSDSGFYLCDWSVARRNTEAFFGQGTRLTVV.

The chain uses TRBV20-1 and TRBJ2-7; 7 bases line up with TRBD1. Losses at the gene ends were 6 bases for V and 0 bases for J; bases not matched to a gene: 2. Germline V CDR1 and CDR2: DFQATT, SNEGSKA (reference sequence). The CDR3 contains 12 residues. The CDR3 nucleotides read TGCAGTGCCGGGACAGACTCCTACGAGCAGTACTTC. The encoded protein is CSAGTDSYEQYF.

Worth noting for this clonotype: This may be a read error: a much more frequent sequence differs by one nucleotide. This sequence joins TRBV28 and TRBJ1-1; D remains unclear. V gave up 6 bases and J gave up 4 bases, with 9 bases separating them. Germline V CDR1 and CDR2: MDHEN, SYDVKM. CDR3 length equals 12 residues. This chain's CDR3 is CASSQYSTEAFF. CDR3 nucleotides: TGTGCCAGCAGCCAATACAGCACTGAAGCTTTCTTT.

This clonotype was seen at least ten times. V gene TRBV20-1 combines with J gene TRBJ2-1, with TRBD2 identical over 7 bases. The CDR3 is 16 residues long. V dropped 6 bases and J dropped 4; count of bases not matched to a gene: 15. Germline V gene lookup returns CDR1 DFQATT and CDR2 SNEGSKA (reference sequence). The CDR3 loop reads CSAIGGEGGPYNEQFF. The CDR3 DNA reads TGCAGTGCGATTGGTGGGGAGGGAGGGCCATACAATGAGCAGTTCTTC.

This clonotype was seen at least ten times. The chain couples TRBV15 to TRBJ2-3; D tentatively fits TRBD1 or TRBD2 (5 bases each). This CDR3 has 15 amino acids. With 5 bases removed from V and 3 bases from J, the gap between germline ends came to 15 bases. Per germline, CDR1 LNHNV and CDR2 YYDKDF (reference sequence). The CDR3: CATSPQLWGTDTQYF. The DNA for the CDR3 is TGTGCCACCAGCCCCCAACTCTGGGGGACAGATACGCAGTATTTT.

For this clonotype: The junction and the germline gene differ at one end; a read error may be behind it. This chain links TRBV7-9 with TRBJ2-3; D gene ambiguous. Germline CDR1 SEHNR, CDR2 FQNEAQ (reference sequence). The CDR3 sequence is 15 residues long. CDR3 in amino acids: CASSAKLGFTDTKYF. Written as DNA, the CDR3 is TGTGCCAGCAGCGCGAAGTTGGGTTTCACAGATACGAAGTATTTT.

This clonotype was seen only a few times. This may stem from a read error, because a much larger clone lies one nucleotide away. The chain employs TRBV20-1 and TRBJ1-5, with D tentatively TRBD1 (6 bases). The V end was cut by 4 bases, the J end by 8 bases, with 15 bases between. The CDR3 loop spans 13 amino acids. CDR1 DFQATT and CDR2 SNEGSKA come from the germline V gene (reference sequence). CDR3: CSATKTGYKPQHF. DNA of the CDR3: TGCAGTGCTACAAAAACAGGGTATAAGCCCCAGCATTTT.

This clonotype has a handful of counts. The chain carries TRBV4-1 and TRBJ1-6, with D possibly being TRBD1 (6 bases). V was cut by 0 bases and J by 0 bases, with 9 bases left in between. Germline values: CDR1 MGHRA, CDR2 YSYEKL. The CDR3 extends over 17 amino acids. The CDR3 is CASSQEGGSSYNSPLHF. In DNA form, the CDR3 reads TGCGCCAGCAGCCAAGAGGGGGGCAGCTCCTATAATTCACCCCTCCACTTT.

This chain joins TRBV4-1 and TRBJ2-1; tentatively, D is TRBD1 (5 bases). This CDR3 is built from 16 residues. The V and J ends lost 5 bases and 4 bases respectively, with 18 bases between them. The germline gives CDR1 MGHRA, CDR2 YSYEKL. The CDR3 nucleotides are TGCGCCAGCAGCGCCCACTTCCTAGGGGTTTACAATGAGCAGTTCTTC. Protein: CASSAHFLGVYNEQFF.

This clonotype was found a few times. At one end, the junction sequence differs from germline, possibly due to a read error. CDR3 region: CASSEAGPGNLPLHF. For the CDR3, the DNA is TGTGCCAGCAGTGAAGCGGGACCGGGTAATTTACCCCTCCACTTT. V and J are TRBV6-1 and TRBJ1-6, with D maybe TRBD1 (5 bases). CDR3 length: 15 amino acids. Germline lookup yields CDR1 MNHNS and CDR2 SASEGT.

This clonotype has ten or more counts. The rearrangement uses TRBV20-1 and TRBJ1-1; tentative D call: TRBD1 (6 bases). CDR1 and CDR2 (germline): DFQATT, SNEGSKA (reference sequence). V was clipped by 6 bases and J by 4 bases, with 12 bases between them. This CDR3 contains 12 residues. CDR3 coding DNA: TGCAGTGCGCCACAGGGTGCCACTGAAGCTTTCTTT. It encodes CSAPQGATEAFF.

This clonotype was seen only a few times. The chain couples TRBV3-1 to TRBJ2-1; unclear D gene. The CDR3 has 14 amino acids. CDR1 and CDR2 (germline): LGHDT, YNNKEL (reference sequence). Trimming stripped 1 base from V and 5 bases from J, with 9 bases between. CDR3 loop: CASSQALNHNEQFF. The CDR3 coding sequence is TGTGCCAGCAGCCAAGCACTCAACCACAATGAGCAGTTCTTC.

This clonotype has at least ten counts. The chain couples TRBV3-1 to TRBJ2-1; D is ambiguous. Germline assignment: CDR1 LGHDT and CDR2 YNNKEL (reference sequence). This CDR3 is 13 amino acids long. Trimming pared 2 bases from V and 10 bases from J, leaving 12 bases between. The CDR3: CASSQRPLKEQFF. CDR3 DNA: TGTGCCAGCAGCCAACGACCCCTGAAGGAGCAGTTCTTC.

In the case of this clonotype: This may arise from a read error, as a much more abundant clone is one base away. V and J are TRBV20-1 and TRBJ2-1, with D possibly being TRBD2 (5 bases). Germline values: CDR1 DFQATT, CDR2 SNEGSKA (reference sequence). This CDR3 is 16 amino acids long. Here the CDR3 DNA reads TGCATTGCCAGTCACAAGCCTCTAGCTGCCCCCGGTGAGCAGTTCTTC. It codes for CIASHKPLAAPGEQFF.

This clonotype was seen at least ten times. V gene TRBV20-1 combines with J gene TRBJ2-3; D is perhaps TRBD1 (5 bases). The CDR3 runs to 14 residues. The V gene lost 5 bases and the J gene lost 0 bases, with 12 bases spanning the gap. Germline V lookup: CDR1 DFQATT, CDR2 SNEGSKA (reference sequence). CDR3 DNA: TGCAGTGCTCTCCTACAGGTGAGCACAGATACGCAGTATTTT. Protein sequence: CSALLQVSTDTQYF.

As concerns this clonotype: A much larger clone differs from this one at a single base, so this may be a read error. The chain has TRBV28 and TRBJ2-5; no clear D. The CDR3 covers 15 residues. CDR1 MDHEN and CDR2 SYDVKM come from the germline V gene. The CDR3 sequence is CASSFLRILKETKYF. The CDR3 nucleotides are TGTGCCAGCAGTTTTCTCCGGATCCTGAAAGAGACCAAGTACTTC.

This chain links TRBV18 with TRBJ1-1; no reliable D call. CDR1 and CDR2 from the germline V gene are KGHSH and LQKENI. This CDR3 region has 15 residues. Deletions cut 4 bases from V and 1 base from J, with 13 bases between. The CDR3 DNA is TGTGCCAGCTCACTCATGACGACGGAGAACACTGAAGCTTTCTTT. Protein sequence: CASSLMTTENTEAFF.